These 18 T cell receptor beta chains were all obtained from the same sample, sequenced in a study of blood T cells in healthy people across ages. Sample-barcoded 5' priming and a J-beta primer mix drove a second PCR of roughly 6 to 12 cycles. TCRdb analysed the 5' RACE reads with MiXCR anew, one entry per CDR3 protein. The repertoire has 700,000 or so distinct CDR3 sequences, over 20% of them found once; the top ten carry around 22%. Sequencing was carried out using blood. The receptors come from a man between 65 and 85 years old in good health.

This clonotype was detected a few times. The genes are TRBV7-2 and TRBJ2-3; no clear D gene. Trimming cost V 0 bases and J 6 bases, with 10 bases left between them. Germline V gene data show CDR1 as SGHTA and CDR2 as FQGNSA. The CDR3 extends over 14 amino acids. CDR3 sequence: CASSLASPADTQYF. The CDR3 DNA is TGTGCCAGCAGCTTAGCCTCTCCGGCTGATACGCAGTATTTT.

On this clonotype itself: An end of the junction does not agree with germline; a read error may underlie this. The rearrangement links TRBV12-3 or TRBV12-4 to TRBJ2-5; a weak D match, TRBD2 (5 bases). This CDR3 has 15 amino acids. This CDR3 is CASSLGLRQQETQYF. The DNA of the CDR3 is TGTGCCAGCAGCTTAGGACTTCGTCAGCAGGAGACCCAGTACTTC.

This clonotype was seen just once. J is TRBJ2-2 and V is TRBV20-1, with D possibly being TRBD2 (5 bases). The germline CDR1 and CDR2 sequences are DFQATT and SNEGSKA (reference sequence). The germline V and J ends were trimmed by 6 bases and 2 bases, with 10 bases remaining between them. The CDR3 spans 13 residues. The CDR3 sequence is CSAGTSNTGELFF. The CDR3 nucleotides are TGCAGTGCCGGAACTAGTAACACCGGGGAGCTGTTTTTT.

This clonotype has a handful of counts. The J gene is TRBJ2-5, the V gene TRBV28, with 7 bases that match TRBD2. The ends lost 5 bases at V and 7 bases at J; junction bases unmatched: 16. The CDR3 has 16 amino acids. Looked up from germline, CDR1 is MDHEN and CDR2 is SYDVKM. CDR3 residues: CASSALSTSVTGTQYF. The DNA for the CDR3 is TGTGCCAGCAGTGCCCTTTCAACTAGCGTAACAGGGACCCAGTACTTC.

V is TRBV14 and J is TRBJ2-1; 9 bases are a match to TRBD1. V gave up 0 bases and J gave up 5 bases; unmatched junction bases: 8. The CDR3 loop spans 17 amino acids. Germline V lookup: CDR1 SGHDN, CDR2 FVKESK. CDR3 loop: CASSQELNGTGNNEQFF. As DNA, the CDR3 is TGTGCCAGCAGCCAAGAGCTAAACGGGACAGGGAACAATGAGCAGTTCTTC. Variable domain in full (rest from reference TRBV14 and TRBJ2-1): EAGVTQFPSHSVIEKGQTVTLRCDPISGHDNLYWYRRVMGKEIKFLLHFVKESKQDESGMPNNRFLAERTGGTYSTLKVQPAELEDSGVYFCASSQELNGTGNNEQFFGPGTRLTVL.

V usage is TRBV28 and J usage is TRBJ2-7, with D possibly TRBD2 on 6 matching bases. Germline loops: CDR1 MDHEN, CDR2 SYDVKM. Deletions cut 3 bases from V and 1 base from J, with 13 bases between. This CDR3 spans 15 amino acids. CDR3 DNA sequence: TGTGCCAGCAGTTTGTTGGGGGGAGCGTCCTACGAGCAGTACTTC. Residues: CASSLLGGASYEQYF.

The J gene is TRBJ2-6, the V gene TRBV25-1; D perhaps matches TRBD1 (6 bases). Trimming took off 2 bases at V and 1 base at J, with 15 bases between the two ends. The CDR3 sequence is 18 residues long. The V gene's germline CDR1 is MGHDK and CDR2 SYGVNS. CDR3 coding DNA: TGTGCCAGCAGTGAACCCAGGGGTCAGGATTCTGGGGCCAACGTCCTGACTTTC. Its protein product is CASSEPRGQDSGANVLTF.

The gene calls are TRBV7-9 and TRBJ1-1; D is unclear. The germline CDR1 and CDR2 sequences are SEHNR and FQNEAQ (reference sequence). This CDR3 contains 12 residues. The V and J ends lost 2 bases and 9 bases respectively, with 10 bases between them. The CDR3 loop reads CASSLPVEQAFF. DNA of the CDR3: TGTGCCAGCAGCTTACCGGTGGAACAAGCTTTCTTT.

The V call is TRBV7-8, the J call TRBJ2-3; no clear D. Germline V gives CDR1 SGHVS, CDR2 FQNEAQ. CDR3 length: 15 residues. The germline V and J ends were trimmed by 5 bases and 2 bases, with 14 bases remaining between them. This CDR3 is CASSTASFPTDTQYF. CDR3 DNA: TGTGCCAGCAGCACGGCTAGTTTCCCCACAGATACGCAGTATTTT.

The V and J genes are TRBV11-2 and TRBJ2-3; D unresolved. The CDR3 has 15 residues. Trimming cost V 1 base and J 6 bases, with 14 bases left between them. The germline V gene has CDR1 SGHAT and CDR2 FQNNGV. DNA of the CDR3: TGTGCCAGCAGCTTAGTCCCCGACGGTGGGGATACGCAGTATTTT. Its protein product is CASSLVPDGGDTQYF.

CDR3 nucleotide sequence: TGCAGTGCTAGAGAAGGGGACCTCTACGAGCAGTACTTC. The encoded protein is CSAREGDLYEQYF. This sequence joins TRBV20-1 and TRBJ2-7; the D gene could be TRBD1 or TRBD2 (5 bases each). CDR3 size: 13 residues. Germline V gene lookup returns CDR1 DFQATT and CDR2 SNEGSKA (reference sequence). The ends were cut back, 0 bases at V and 3 bases at J, with 9 bases in the middle.

On this clonotype itself: This may be a read error, as it is one base from a much larger clone. The genes are TRBV29-1 and TRBJ2-3; possibly TRBD1 or TRBD2 for D (6 bases each). This CDR3 comprises 13 residues. The V gene's germline CDR1 is SQVTM and CDR2 ANQGSEA. The CDR3 coding sequence is TGCAGCGTTGATCTGGGGGGCACAGATACGCGGTATTTT. Its translation is CSVDLGGTDTRYF.

With regard to this clonotype: The CDR3 carries no conserved terminal phenylalanine or tryptophan, so it likely arises from a read error. This sequence joins TRBV18 and TRBJ2-1; either TRBD1 or TRBD2 may fit D (5 bases each). V gave up 2 bases and J gave up 10 bases, with 12 bases separating them. This CDR3 contains 13 residues. Per germline, CDR1 KGHSH and CDR2 LQKENI. The CDR3: CASSPNSGDEQFL. CDR3 in DNA: TGTGCCAGCTCACCAAACAGTGGGGACGAGCAGTTCTTG.

This clonotype has just a few counts. This chain connects TRBV19 to TRBJ2-5, with D tentatively TRBD2 (5 bases). CDR3 length equals 14 residues. The ends were cut back, 6 bases at V and 1 base at J, with 12 bases in the middle. The germline V gene has CDR1 LNHDA and CDR2 SQIVND (reference sequence). CDR3 region: CASSTTEGQETQYF. The CDR3 DNA is TGTGCCAGTAGCACGACCGAGGGCCAAGAGACCCAGTACTTC.

This clonotype came up a few times. V usage is TRBV27 and J usage is TRBJ2-3; 14 bases agree with TRBD2. The junction had 6 bases not matched to a gene; V was cut back by 4 bases and J by 3 bases. This CDR3 is built from 17 residues. Germline V gene lookup returns CDR1 MNHEY and CDR2 SMNVEV (reference sequence). DNA of the CDR3: TGTGCCAGCAGTTCCTACGGACTAGCGGGGGGTACAGATACGCAGTATTTT. Translated: CASSSYGLAGGTDTQYF.

This clonotype appeared a few times. V is TRBV7-9 and J is TRBJ1-5, with a tentative D call TRBD1 (5 bases). Deletions cut 5 bases from V and 5 bases from J, with 13 bases between. The CDR3 loop spans 14 amino acids. The germline gives CDR1 SEHNR, CDR2 FQNEAQ (reference sequence). CDR3 coding DNA: TGTGCCAGCAGCCGAGAGGGGAGCGATCAGCCCCAGCATTTT. It codes for CASSREGSDQPQHF.

J is TRBJ2-5 and V is TRBV20-1; tentatively, D is TRBD2 (5 bases). V lost 3 bases, J lost 5 bases, and 22 bases lay in between. The CDR3 has 16 residues. Looked up from germline, CDR1 is DFQATT and CDR2 is SNEGSKA (reference sequence). The chain's CDR3 is CSARNQGGPTKETQYF. In DNA form, the CDR3 reads TGCAGTGCTAGGAACCAAGGCGGGCCCACAAAGGAGACCCAGTACTTC.

This chain links TRBV18 with TRBJ2-2; D possibly corresponds to TRBD2 (5 bases). V lost 3 bases to trimming and J lost 4 bases, with 15 bases between them. The CDR3 is 16 residues long. The germline V gene has CDR1 KGHSH and CDR2 LQKENI. CDR3 amino acids: CASSPSTAGGTGELFF. The CDR3 DNA reads TGTGCCAGCTCACCGTCGACTGCCGGAGGCACCGGGGAGCTGTTTTTT.